This T cell receptor beta chain stems from a study of blood T cell repertoires in COVID-19. Whole-study context: Some COVID-19 samples were acute and others convalescent; all came from the United States, Italy and Spain. PBMCs, B-cell-depleted T cells, or T cells were the source of the cDNA or gDNA that made up the material.

Original processing notes: Nucleated cell number was recorded as an estimate derived from reference gene primer amplification. TCRdb's table, derived via immunoSEQ multiplex PCR, lists solely in-frame clones and lacks some. V, J and clone size were drawn from that table, and D and trimming were deduced from the DNA. The data contain about 160,000 clones, roughly 87% of them singletons. The germline gives CDR1 LGHDT, CDR2 YNNKEL (reference sequence). Trimming pared 6 bases from V and 8 bases from J, leaving 16 bases between. The CDR3 is made up of 14 amino acids. The receptor was derived from a woman in her sixties who had recovered from COVID-19. The rearrangement uses TRBV3-1 (or the pseudogene TRBV3-2) and TRBJ2-2, with D possibly matching TRBD2 (5 bases). The specimen sequenced was peripheral blood. In DNA, the CDR3 is TGTGCCAGCAGTTTGAATCCGGGGATAGGGGAGCTGTTTTTT. It encodes CASSLNPGIGELFF.